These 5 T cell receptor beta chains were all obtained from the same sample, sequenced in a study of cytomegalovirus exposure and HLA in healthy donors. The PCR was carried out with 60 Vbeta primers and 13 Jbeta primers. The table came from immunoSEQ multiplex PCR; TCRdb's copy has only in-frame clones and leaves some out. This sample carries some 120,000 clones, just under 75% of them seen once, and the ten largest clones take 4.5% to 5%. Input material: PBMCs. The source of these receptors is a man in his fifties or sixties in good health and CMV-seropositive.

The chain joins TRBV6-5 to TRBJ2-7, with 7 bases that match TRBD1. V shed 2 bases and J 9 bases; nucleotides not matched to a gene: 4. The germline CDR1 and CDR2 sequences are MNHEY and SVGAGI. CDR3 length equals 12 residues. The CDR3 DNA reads TGTGCCAGCAGTTACATACAGGGGTTGCAGTACTTC. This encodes CASSYIQGLQYF.

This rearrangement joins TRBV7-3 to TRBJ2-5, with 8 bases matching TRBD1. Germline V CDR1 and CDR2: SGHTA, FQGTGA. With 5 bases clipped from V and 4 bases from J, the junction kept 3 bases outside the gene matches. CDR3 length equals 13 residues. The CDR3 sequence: CASSPTGAETQYF. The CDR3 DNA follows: TGTGCCAGCAGCCCGACAGGGGCAGAGACCCAGTACTTC.

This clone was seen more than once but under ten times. CDR3 sequence: CASTYWTGSLSYEQYF. CDR3 bases: TGTGCCAGCACATACTGGACAGGCTCATTGTCCTACGAGCAGTACTTC. This chain joins TRBV9 and TRBJ2-7; 7 bases map to TRBD1. The V segment lost 6 bases and the J segment 1 base; nucleotides outside the gene matches: 13. The CDR3 loop spans 16 amino acids. CDR1 is SGDLS, CDR2 YYNGEE, per germline.

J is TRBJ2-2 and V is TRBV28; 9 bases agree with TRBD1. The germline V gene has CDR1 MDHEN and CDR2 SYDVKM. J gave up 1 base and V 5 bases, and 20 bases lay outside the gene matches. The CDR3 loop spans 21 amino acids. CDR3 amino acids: CASSPTGQGSRRRWNTGELFF. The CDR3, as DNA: TGTGCCAGCAGTCCGACCGGACAGGGGTCCAGGCGACGATGGAACACCGGGGAGCTGTTTTTT.

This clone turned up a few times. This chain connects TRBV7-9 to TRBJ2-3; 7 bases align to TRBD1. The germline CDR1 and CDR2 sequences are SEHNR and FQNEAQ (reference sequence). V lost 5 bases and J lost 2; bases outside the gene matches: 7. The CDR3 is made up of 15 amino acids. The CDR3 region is CASSPNRGFTDTQYF. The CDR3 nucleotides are TGTGCCAGCAGCCCCAACAGGGGATTCACAGATACGCAGTATTTT.